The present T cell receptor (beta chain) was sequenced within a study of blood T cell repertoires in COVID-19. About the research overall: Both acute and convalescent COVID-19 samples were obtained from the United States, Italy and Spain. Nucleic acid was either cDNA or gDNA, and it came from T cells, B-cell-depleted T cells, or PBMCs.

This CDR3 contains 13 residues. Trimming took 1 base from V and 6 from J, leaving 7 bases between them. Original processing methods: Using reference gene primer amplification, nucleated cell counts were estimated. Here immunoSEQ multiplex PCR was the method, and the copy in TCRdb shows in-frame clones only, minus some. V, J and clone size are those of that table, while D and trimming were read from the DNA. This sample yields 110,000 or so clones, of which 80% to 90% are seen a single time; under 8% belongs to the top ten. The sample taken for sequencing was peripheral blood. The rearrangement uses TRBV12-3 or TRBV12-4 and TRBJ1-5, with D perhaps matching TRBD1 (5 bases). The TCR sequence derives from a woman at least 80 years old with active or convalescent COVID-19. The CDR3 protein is CASSLDRFQPQHF. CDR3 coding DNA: TGTGCCAGCAGTTTAGACAGGTTTCAGCCCCAGCATTTT.